One and the same sample provided the 20 T cell receptor beta chains below, sequenced in a study of T cell responses to AZD1222 COVID-19 vaccine. The repertoire was sequenced with immunoSEQ multiplex PCR; TCRdb's copy has only in-frame clones and lacks some. The sample shows under 130,000 clones, around nine tenths of them seen only once. The sample was peripheral blood, taken on day 0 of AZD1222 vaccination. All receptors derive from an adult in good health.

The chain recombines TRBV29-1 with TRBJ2-1, with D possibly matching TRBD2 (5 bases). Trimming took 6 bases from V and 3 from J, leaving 9 bases between them. The CDR3 consists of 12 residues. Germline-derived CDR1 and CDR2 are SQVTM and ANQGSEA. The CDR3 here is CSVTEGYNEQFF. The CDR3, as DNA: TGCAGCGTGACCGAGGGCTACAATGAGCAGTTCTTC.

The chain couples TRBV6-5 to TRBJ1-1, with 8 bases aligning to TRBD1. The germline V gene has CDR1 MNHEY and CDR2 SVGAGI. V was pared by 6 bases and J by 3 bases, with 6 bases of the junction left unmatched. This CDR3 has 14 residues. The chain's CDR3 is CASRISGQDTEAFF. The CDR3 nucleotides are TGTGCCAGCAGGATTTCGGGACAGGACACTGAAGCTTTCTTT.

The CDR3, as DNA: TGTGCCAGAGACGGAGTTAACTATGGCTACACCTTC. Translating it yields CARDGVNYGYTF. The gene calls are TRBV27 and TRBJ1-2; D gene unclear. The CDR3 has 12 residues. Germline values: CDR1 MNHEY, CDR2 SMNVEV (reference sequence). V dropped 9 bases and J dropped 1 base, with 9 bases sitting between them.

This clone was seen a handful of times. The gene calls are TRBV19 and TRBJ2-7; perhaps TRBD2 as D (6 bases). Trimming removed 4 bases at V and 6 bases at J, with 16 bases between. Germline CDR1 LNHDA, CDR2 SQIVND (reference sequence). CDR3 size: 14 residues. CDR3 sequence reads: CASSTNGGRFEQYF. The DNA for the CDR3 is TGTGCCAGTAGTACCAACGGAGGGAGGTTCGAGCAGTACTTC.

This clone has only one observation. V is TRBV6-2 or TRBV6-3 and J is TRBJ2-7; D unresolved. V was shortened by 6 bases and J by 5 bases, with 8 bases between the two germline ends. The germline CDR1 and CDR2 sequences are MNHEY and SVGEGT. CDR3 size: 11 residues. CDR3 bases: TGTGCCAGCAGCCGACAAAACGAGCAGTACTTC. This encodes CASSRQNEQYF.

This clone turned up a few times. The V gene is TRBV19, the J gene TRBJ1-1; a weak D match, TRBD1 (6 bases). V was trimmed by 0 bases and J by 1 base, leaving 6 bases between them. This CDR3 comprises 14 residues. CDR1 and CDR2 from the germline V gene are LNHDA and SQIVND (reference sequence). CDR3 region: CASSIDRGNTEAFF. The CDR3 region has the DNA TGTGCCAGTAGTATAGACAGGGGGAACACTGAAGCTTTCTTT.

This clone was counted a single time. The chain carries TRBV11-2 and TRBJ2-7, with D perhaps matching TRBD2 (5 bases). Trimming left V 4 bases short and J 3 bases short, with 10 bases between. From germline, CDR1 is SGHAT and CDR2 FQNNGV. This CDR3 is built from 13 residues. For the CDR3, the DNA is TGTGCCAGCAGCTCTAGCAGAATCTACGAGCAGTACTTC. Residues: CASSSSRIYEQYF.

V usage is TRBV10-1 and J usage is TRBJ1-6; TRBD1 might be the D (6 bases). This CDR3 has 14 residues. Looked up from germline, CDR1 is WNHNN and CDR2 is SYGVQD (reference sequence). V dropped 6 bases and J dropped 10 bases, with 16 bases sitting between them. The CDR3 reads CASSINREYSPLHF. CDR3 coding DNA: TGCGCCAGCAGCATAAACAGGGAATACTCACCCCTCCACTTT.

The CDR3, as DNA: TGTGCCAGTACGTCAGAATCTAACTATGGCTACACCTTC. Protein: CASTSESNYGYTF. The chain has TRBV19 and TRBJ1-2; D remains unclear. This CDR3 spans 13 amino acids. Looked up from germline, CDR1 is LNHDA and CDR2 is SQIVND (reference sequence). Trimming removed 7 bases from V and 0 bases from J, with 9 bases in between.

Here the CDR3 DNA reads TGTGCCAGCAGCTCAGGGACATCTAGCACAGATACGCAGTATTTT. Translated: CASSSGTSSTDTQYF. This sequence joins TRBV11-3 and TRBJ2-3, with D perhaps TRBD1 (6 bases). Trimming pared 4 bases from V and 0 bases from J, leaving 11 bases between. The CDR3 is 15 amino acids. Per the germline V gene, CDR1 is SGHNT and CDR2 is YENEEA.

V is TRBV19 and J is TRBJ2-3, with D possibly being TRBD1 (6 bases). V lost 4 bases, J lost 0 bases, and 14 bases lay in between. This CDR3 has 16 residues. CDR1 and CDR2 from the germline V gene are LNHDA and SQIVND (reference sequence). CDR3: CASSRRQDLSTDTQYF. DNA of the CDR3: TGTGCCAGTAGTAGAAGACAGGATCTTAGCACAGATACGCAGTATTTT.

The chain uses TRBV19 and TRBJ1-1, with D unclear. The germline CDR1 and CDR2 sequences are LNHDA and SQIVND (reference sequence). This CDR3 spans 13 amino acids. Deletions cut 11 bases from V and 4 bases from J, with 17 bases between. CDR3 sequence reads: CASLPPFTTEAFF. Written as DNA, the CDR3 is TGTGCCTCCCTACCCCCGTTCACCACTGAAGCTTTCTTT.

V is TRBV5-4 and J is TRBJ1-2; no clear D. Per germline, CDR1 SGHNT and CDR2 YYREEE (reference sequence). This CDR3 has 14 amino acids. Between the trimmed V and J ends, which lost 4 bases and 2 bases, there was a span of 12 bases. The CDR3 DNA is TGTGCCAGCAGCCTTCAAAAATTAAACTATGGCTACACCTTC. It encodes CASSLQKLNYGYTF.

J is TRBJ1-3 and V is TRBV30; possibly TRBD1 for D (5 bases). V was pared by 3 bases and J by 3 bases, with 6 bases between. The length of the CDR3 is 12 residues. The germline gives CDR1 GTSNPN, CDR2 SVGIG (reference sequence). The CDR3 DNA reads as TGTGCCTGGAGCGGGGGTGGAAACACCATATATTTT. Protein sequence: CAWSGGGNTIYF.

This clone appeared a single time. The V and J genes are TRBV6-5 and TRBJ2-3; 9 positions agree with TRBD1. The germline V gene encodes CDR1 MNHEY and CDR2 SVGAGI. The CDR3 has 14 amino acids. V lost 10 bases and J lost 4; bases outside the gene matches: 9. This CDR3 is CATETGGVADTQYF. DNA of the CDR3: TGTGCCACCGAGACAGGGGGAGTAGCAGATACGCAGTATTTT.

The chain combines TRBV28 with TRBJ2-3, with no clear D. Trimming left V 3 bases short and J 1 base short, with 14 bases between. Per the germline V gene, CDR1 is MDHEN and CDR2 is SYDVKM. The CDR3 spans 16 residues. CDR3 nucleotides: TGTGCCAGCAGTTTGATTTCTTCGAGTGGCACAGATACGCAGTATTTT. This sequence encodes CASSLISSSGTDTQYF.

The chain couples TRBV27 to TRBJ1-1, with TRBD1 as a possible D gene (5 bases). The germline V gene encodes CDR1 MNHEY and CDR2 SMNVEV (reference sequence). V shed 4 bases and J shed 0 bases, with 15 bases lying between them. The CDR3 runs to 16 residues. CDR3 DNA: TGTGCCAGCAGTTCCTCCGGGGGGAGTTTGAACACTGAAGCTTTCTTT. This codes for CASSSSGGSLNTEAFF.

The CDR3 here is CASSSTYNEQFF. CDR3 bases: TGTGCCAGCAGCTCCACCTACAATGAGCAGTTCTTC. The chain recombines TRBV6-5 with TRBJ2-1, with unresolved D. The CDR3 contains 12 residues. Germline V gene data show CDR1 as MNHEY and CDR2 as SVGAGI. Trimming took 6 bases from V and 2 from J, leaving 5 bases between them.

V gene TRBV7-9 combines with J gene TRBJ1-2, with D perhaps TRBD1 (6 bases). Germline V gives CDR1 SEHNR, CDR2 FQNEAQ (reference sequence). V lost 5 bases and J 4 bases, leaving 8 bases between the germline ends. There are 12 residues in the CDR3. The CDR3 nucleotides read TGTGCCAGCAGCCCACAGGGCTATGGCTACACCTTC. Residues: CASSPQGYGYTF.

The chain couples TRBV5-1 to TRBJ2-7, with D tentatively TRBD2 (5 bases). Germline values: CDR1 SGHRS, CDR2 YFSETQ. The CDR3 extends over 13 amino acids. The V and J ends lost 4 bases and 4 bases respectively, with 12 bases between them. As DNA, the CDR3 is TGCGCCAGCAGCAACGACGGAGGATACGAGCAGTACTTC. Its translation: CASSNDGGYEQYF.